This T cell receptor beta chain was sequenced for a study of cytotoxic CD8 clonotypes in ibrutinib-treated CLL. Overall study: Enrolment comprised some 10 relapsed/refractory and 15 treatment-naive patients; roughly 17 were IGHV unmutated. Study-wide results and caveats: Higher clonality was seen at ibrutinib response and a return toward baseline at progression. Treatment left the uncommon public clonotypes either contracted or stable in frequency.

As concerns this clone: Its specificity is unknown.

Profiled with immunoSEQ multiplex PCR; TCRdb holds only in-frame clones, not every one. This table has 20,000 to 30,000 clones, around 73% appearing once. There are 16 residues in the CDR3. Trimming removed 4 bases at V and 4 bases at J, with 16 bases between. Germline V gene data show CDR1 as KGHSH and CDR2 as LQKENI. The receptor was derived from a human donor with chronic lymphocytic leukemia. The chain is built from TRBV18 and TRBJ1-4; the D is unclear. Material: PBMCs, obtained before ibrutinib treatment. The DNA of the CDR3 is TGTGCCAGCTCACTTTTTGCCCGGGAAGATAATGAAAAACTGTTTTTT. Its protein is CASSLFAREDNEKLFF.